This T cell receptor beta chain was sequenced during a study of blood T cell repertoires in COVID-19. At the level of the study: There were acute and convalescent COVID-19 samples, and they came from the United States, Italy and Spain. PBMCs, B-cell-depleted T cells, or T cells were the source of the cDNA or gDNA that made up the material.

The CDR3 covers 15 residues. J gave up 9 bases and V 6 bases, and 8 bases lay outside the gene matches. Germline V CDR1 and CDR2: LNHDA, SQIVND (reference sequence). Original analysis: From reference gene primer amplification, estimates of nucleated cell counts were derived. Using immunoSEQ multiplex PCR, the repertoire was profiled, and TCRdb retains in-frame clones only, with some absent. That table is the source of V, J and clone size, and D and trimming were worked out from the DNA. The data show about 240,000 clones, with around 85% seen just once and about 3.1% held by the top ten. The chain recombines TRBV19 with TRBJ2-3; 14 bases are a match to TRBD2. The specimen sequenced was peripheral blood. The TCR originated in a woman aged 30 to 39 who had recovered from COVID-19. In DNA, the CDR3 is TGTGCCAGTAGCCGCCTGACTAGCGGGGGGGGAACGCAGTATTTT. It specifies CASSRLTSGGGTQYF.